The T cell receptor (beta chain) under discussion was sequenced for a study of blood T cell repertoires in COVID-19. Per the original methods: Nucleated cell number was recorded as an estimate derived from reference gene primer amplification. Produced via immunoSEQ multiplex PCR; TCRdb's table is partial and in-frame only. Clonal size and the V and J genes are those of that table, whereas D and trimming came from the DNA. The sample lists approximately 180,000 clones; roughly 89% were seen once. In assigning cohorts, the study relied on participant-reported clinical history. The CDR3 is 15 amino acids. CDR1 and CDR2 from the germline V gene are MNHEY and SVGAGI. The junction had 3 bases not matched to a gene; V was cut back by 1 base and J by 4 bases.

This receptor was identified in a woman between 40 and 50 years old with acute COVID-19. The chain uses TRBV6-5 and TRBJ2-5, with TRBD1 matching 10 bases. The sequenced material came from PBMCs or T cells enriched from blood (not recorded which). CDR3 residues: CASSYWGQGRETQYF. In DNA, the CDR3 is TGTGCCAGCAGTTACTGGGGACAGGGGCGAGAGACCCAGTACTTC.